This T cell receptor (beta chain) was sequenced during a study of blood T cell repertoires in COVID-19. Across the whole study: Sources were T cells, B-cell-depleted T cells, or PBMCs; the material itself was cDNA or gDNA.

The repertoire was sequenced with immunoSEQ multiplex PCR; TCRdb's copy has only in-frame clones and lacks some. The sample lists 52,000 or so clones, about four fifths occurring once. CDR1 MNHEY and CDR2 SVGAGI come from the germline V gene. The V segment lost 5 bases and the J segment 7 bases; nucleotides outside the gene matches: 6. There are 14 residues in the CDR3. What was sequenced was peripheral blood. J is TRBJ1-5 and V is TRBV6-5; 9 nucleotides match TRBD1. This receptor was taken from a man aged 65-85 years with active COVID-19. CDR3 sequence reads: CASSQGQGAQPQHF. The CDR3 DNA reads TGTGCCAGCAGTCAGGGACAGGGAGCCCAGCCCCAGCATTTT.